Many counts were recorded for the clone carrying this T cell receptor beta chain. This entry is derived from a study of human T cells and chemical hapten exposure. At the level of the study: Alopecia universalis, totalis or areata was present in patients who were mostly female.

Looked up from germline, CDR1 is MNHEY and CDR2 is SMNVEV (reference sequence). The CDR3 loop spans 15 amino acids. Trimming stripped 5 bases from V and 2 bases from J, with 14 bases between. Specified time point: patch test 1, 2 weeks after DPC sensitization. Treatment indicated: therapeutic diphenylcyclopropenone sensitization with weekly scalp DPC. From the RACE reads, TCRdb called clonotypes with MiXCR, one entry per CDR3 protein. The data hold about 360,000 distinct CDR3 sequences, with roughly 4.8% observed a single time. The sequence came from a woman aged 50 to 65 with alopecia areata. Some clones in this sample may be carry-over from other donors' samples. The chain has TRBV27 and TRBJ2-3; either TRBD1 or TRBD2 may supply D (5 bases each). Source: whole blood, taken in connection with sensitization to the hapten diphenylcyclopropenone (DPC). The CDR3 sequence is CASSPSGRVTDTQYF. The CDR3 DNA reads as TGTGCCAGCAGTCCTTCGGGACGAGTCACAGATACGCAGTATTTT.